This is a list of T cell receptor beta chains from one sample in a study of blood T cells in healthy people across ages. TCRdb reprocessed the 5' RACE reads via MiXCR and lists one record per CDR3 protein. The data contain some 890,000 distinct CDR3 sequences, 25% to 35% of them seen just once; the ten biggest clones take up around 9.6%. These same records also appear under a second study, on T cells of mothers and their children.

Sequencing input: blood. The source is a woman in her thirties or forties in good health. The CDR3 runs from the conserved cysteine through the conserved F or W. The order of the fields is V gene, clone size, J gene, D gene, CDR3 DNA, CDR3 protein. A D gene is named only where the DNA matches it firmly. Clone size, where shown, is once, few, many, or a class for clones that have expanded.

TRBV5-5	.	TRBJ1-1	.	TGTGCCAGCGAAACGGGACCGAACACTGAAGCTTTCTTT	CASETGPNTEAFF
TRBV25-1	.	TRBJ2-3	.	TGTGCCAGCACTGGCGCGTCCACAGATACGCAGTATTTT	CASTGASTDTQYF
TRBV2	.	TRBJ2-6	TRBD2	TGTGCCGGCAGTGGAGCTAGCGGGGGGCAACCCTCTGGGGCCAACGTCCTGACTTTC	CAGSGASGGQPSGANVLTF
TRBV10-3	few	TRBJ2-3	.	TGTGCCATCAGCATACAGGGAGATACGCAGTATTTT	CAISIQGDTQYF
TRBV29-1	few	TRBJ1-1	.	TGCAGCGTTGTCCCCAGGGGCGGGAACACTGAAGCTTTCTTT	CSVVPRGGNTEAFF
TRBV3-1	many	TRBJ2-7	TRBD2	TGTGCCAGCAGCCAAGATCGAGGTAGCGGGGGGACCTACGAGCAGTACTTC	CASSQDRGSGGTYEQYF
TRBV14	.	TRBJ2-3	TRBD2	TGTGCCAGCAGCCGACGTACTAGCGGGGGAAGCACAGATACGCAGTATTTT	CASSRRTSGGSTDTQYF
TRBV29-1	many	TRBJ1-4	.	TGCAGCGTTCTAGGGACCCTTAATGAAAAACTGTTTTTT	CSVLGTLNEKLFF
TRBV20-1	few	TRBJ2-3	.	TGCAGTGCTAGAGACCCTTCCCACGGAGATACGCAGTATTTT	CSARDPSHGDTQYF
TRBV7-2	many	TRBJ2-5	TRBD2	TGTGCCAGCAGCTTAGCGCTTGGCGGGGGGGCCAACCAAGAGACCCAGTACTTC	CASSLALGGGANQETQYF
TRBV28	many	TRBJ2-5	.	TGTGCCAGCTCAGGTGGCCAAATCATCCAAGAGACCCAGTACTTC	CASSGGQIIQETQYF
TRBV5-4	.	TRBJ2-2	.	TGTGCCAGCAGCCCGACAGTTTCCACCGGGGAGCTGTTTTTT	CASSPTVSTGELFF
TRBV24-1	few	TRBJ1-2	.	TGTGCCGCCAGTCGACAGAACTATGGCTACACCTTC	CAASRQNYGYTF
TRBV11-2	.	TRBJ2-5	TRBD2	TGTGCCAGCAGCTTAGGCCCTAGCGGGGGGGCCAGAGAGACCCAGTACTTC	CASSLGPSGGARETQYF
TRBV20-1	.	TRBJ2-5	TRBD2	TGCAGTGCTAGAGTACTATTGTCGGGGGGGCTCCCAGAGACCCAGTACTTC	CSARVLLSGGLPETQYF
TRBV5-1	many	TRBJ2-7	.	TGCGCCAGCAGCTTGGGACCACCGACAGGCTACGAGCAGTACTTC	CASSLGPPTGYEQYF
TRBV7-9	many	TRBJ2-7	TRBD1	TGTGCCAGCAGCTTATCGACAGGGGTCGAGCAGTACTTC	CASSLSTGVEQYF
TRBV3-1	.	TRBJ1-6	TRBD1	TGTGCCAGCAGACTAGGGACAGGGAATTCACCCCTCCACTTT	CASRLGTGNSPLHF
TRBV7-2	many	TRBJ2-1	TRBD2	TGTGCCAGCAGCTTAGGAGTTAGCGGGGGGAGTAATGAGCAGTTCTTC	CASSLGVSGGSNEQFF
TRBV19	few	TRBJ2-7	.	TGTGCCAGTAGTACCCGACATTGGGGGACTTCCGAGCAGTACTTC	CASSTRHWGTSEQYF
TRBV5-1	few	TRBJ2-3	TRBD2	TGCGCCAGCAGAAGGACTAGCGGCACAGATACGCAGTATTTT	CASRRTSGTDTQYF
TRBV12-3/TRBV12-4	.	TRBJ1-2	.	TGTGCCAGCACCGAGGGGGGCGGCGGGAACTATGGCTACACCTTC	CASTEGGGGNYGYTF
TRBV28	few	TRBJ1-2	TRBD1	TGTGCCAACCCAAAACCGGGACAGGGCCGCTCCATTAACTATGGCTACACCTTC	CANPKPGQGRSINYGYTF
TRBV7-2	.	TRBJ2-3	TRBD2	TGTGCCAGCAGCGACTTAGCGGGGGCAGATACGCAGTATTTT	CASSDLAGADTQYF
TRBV6-2/TRBV6-3	few	TRBJ2-7	.	TGTGCCAGCAGTTACGGTCTTGGCAGAGAGGCCTACAATGAGCAGTACTTC	CASSYGLGREAYNEQYF
TRBV2	.	TRBJ1-2	.	TGTGCCAGCAGTGAAGTGCCGACGGTGGGCTATGGCTACACCTTC	CASSEVPTVGYGYTF
TRBV29-1	.	TRBJ1-2	.	TGCAGCGTTCTTGACGGGTCTGGCTACACCTTC	CSVLDGSGYTF
TRBV7-2	.	TRBJ2-3	TRBD2	TGTGCCAGCAGCACCGGGACTAGCGGGGGGGCGTGGAGCACAGATACGCAGTATTTT	CASSTGTSGGAWSTDTQYF
TRBV5-1	many	TRBJ2-1	TRBD2	TGCGCCAGCAGCTTGGGACCTAGCGGGGACAATGAGCAGTTCTTC	CASSLGPSGDNEQFF